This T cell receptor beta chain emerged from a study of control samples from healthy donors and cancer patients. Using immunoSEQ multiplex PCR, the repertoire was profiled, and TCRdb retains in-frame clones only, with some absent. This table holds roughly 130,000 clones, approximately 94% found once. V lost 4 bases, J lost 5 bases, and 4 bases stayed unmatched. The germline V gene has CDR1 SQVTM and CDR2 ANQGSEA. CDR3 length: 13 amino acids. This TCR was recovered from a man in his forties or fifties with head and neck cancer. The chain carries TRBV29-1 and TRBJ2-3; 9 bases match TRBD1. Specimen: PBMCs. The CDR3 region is CSVVRDREDTQYF. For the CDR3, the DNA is TGCAGCGTTGTAAGGGACAGGGAAGATACGCAGTATTTT.